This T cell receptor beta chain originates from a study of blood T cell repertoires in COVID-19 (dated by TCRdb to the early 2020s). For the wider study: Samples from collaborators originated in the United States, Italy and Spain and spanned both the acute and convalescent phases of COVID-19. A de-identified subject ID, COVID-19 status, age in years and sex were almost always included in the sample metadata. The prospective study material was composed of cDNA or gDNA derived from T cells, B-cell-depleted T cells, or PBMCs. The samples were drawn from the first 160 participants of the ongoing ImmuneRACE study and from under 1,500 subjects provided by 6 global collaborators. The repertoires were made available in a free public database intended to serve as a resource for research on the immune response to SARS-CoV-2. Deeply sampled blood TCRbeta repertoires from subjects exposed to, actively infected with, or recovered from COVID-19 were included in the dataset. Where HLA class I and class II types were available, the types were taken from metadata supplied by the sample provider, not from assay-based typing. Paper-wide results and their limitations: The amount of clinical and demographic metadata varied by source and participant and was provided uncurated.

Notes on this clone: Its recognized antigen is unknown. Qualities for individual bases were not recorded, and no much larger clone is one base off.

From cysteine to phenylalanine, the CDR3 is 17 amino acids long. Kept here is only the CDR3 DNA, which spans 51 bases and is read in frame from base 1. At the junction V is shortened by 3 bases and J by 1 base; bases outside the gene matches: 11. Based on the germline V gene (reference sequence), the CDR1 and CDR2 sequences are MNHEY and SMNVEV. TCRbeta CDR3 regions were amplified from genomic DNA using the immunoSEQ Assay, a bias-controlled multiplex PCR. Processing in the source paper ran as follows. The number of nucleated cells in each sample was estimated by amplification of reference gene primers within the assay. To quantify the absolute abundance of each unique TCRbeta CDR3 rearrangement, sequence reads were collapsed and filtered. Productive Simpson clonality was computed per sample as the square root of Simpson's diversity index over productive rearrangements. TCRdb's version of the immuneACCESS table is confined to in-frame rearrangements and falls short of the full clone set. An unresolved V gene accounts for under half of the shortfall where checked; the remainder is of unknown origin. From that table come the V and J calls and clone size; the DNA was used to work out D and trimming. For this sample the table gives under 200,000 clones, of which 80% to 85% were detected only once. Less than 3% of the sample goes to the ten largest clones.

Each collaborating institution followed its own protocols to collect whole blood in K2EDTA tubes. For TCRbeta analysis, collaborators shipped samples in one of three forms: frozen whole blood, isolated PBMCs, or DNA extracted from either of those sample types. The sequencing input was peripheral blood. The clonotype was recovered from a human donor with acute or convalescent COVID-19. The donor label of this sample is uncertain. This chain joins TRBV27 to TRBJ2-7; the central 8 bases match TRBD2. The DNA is TGTGCCAGCAGTTTCCATAGCGGGACACGAATTTCCTACGAGCAGTACTTC. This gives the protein CASSFHSGTRISYEQYF.